This TCR beta chain was observed in a study of long-term antiretroviral therapy in people with HIV. Researchers ran immunoSEQ v3.0 at survey level. Sequencing used immunoSEQ multiplex PCR; TCRdb keeps in-frame clones, though not all of them. Of under 50,000 clones listed, 75% to 90% are singletons. Details on this clone: Its antigen remains unknown.

Findings and caveats of the study: Whichever time point was examined, clones expanded before ART dominated the repertoire. Repertoires from HIV showed CDR3 length ranges narrower than those of controls.

Germline CDR1 LNHDA, CDR2 SQIVND (reference sequence). This CDR3 comprises 15 residues. V was pared by 3 bases and J by 4 bases, with 7 bases of the junction left unmatched. The receptor's source is a woman aged 50 to 60 with HIV. This specimen consisted of unsorted PBMCs, obtained 3.1 years after starting antiretroviral therapy. The J gene is TRBJ1-2, the V gene TRBV19, with 8 bases identical to TRBD1. The CDR3: CASSMYQGQGYGYTF. The CDR3 nucleotides are TGTGCCAGTAGTATGTATCAAGGACAGGGCTATGGCTACACCTTC.